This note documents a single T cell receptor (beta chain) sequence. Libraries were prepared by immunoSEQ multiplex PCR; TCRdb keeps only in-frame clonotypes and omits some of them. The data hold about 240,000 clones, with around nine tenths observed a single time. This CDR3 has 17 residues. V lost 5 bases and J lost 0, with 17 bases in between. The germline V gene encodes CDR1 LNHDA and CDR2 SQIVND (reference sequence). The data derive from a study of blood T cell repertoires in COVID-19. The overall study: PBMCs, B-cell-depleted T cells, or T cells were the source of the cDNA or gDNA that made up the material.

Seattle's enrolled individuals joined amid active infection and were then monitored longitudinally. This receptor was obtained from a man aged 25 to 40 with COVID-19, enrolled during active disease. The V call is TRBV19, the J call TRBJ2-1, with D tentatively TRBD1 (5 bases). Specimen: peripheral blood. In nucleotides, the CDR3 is TGTGCCAGTAGTCCGCCGCTCAGGGTGAGCTCCTACAATGAGCAGTTCTTC. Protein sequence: CASSPPLRVSSYNEQFF. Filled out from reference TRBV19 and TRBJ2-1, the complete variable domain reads DGGITQSPKYLFRKEGQNVTLSCEQNLNHDAMYWYRQDPGQGLRLIYYSQIVNDFQKGDIAEGYSVSREKKESFPLTVTSAQKNPTAFYLCASSPPLRVSSYNEQFFGPGTRLTVL.